One and the same sample provided the 27 T cell receptor beta chains below, sequenced in a study of CD8 T cells in ankylosing spondylitis. TCRdb reanalysed the 5' RACE reads using MiXCR and keeps one entry per CDR3 protein. Counted here are 700,000 or so distinct CDR3 sequences, around a fifth occurring once; the ten biggest clones make up under 20%. Findings and limits, study-wide: It appeared that ankylosing spondylitis blood was characterized by a TCR beta motif of about 8 highly homologous variants.

These TCRs' antigens remain unknown. Sequencing used blood, either unsorted or a sorted T cell fraction (not recorded which). The receptors were sampled from a male donor with ankylosing spondylitis.

This clonotype was seen ten or more times. This chain connects TRBV20-1 to TRBJ1-6; tentatively, D is TRBD1 (5 bases). Germline-derived CDR1 and CDR2 are DFQATT and SNEGSKA (reference sequence). The V gene lost 3 bases and the J gene lost 5 bases, with 8 bases spanning the gap. The CDR3 length is 13 residues. The CDR3 region has the DNA TGCAGTGCTAGTCGACAGAATAATTCACCCCTCCACTTT. It is translated as CSASRQNNSPLHF.

This chain joins TRBV20-1 and TRBJ2-7; D gene unclear. This CDR3 has 13 residues. V lost 6 bases and J lost 2, with 14 bases in between. Germline V CDR1 and CDR2: DFQATT, SNEGSKA (reference sequence). For the CDR3, the DNA is TGCAGTGCACCCCGGTACAGTGCCTACGAGCAGTACTTC. It encodes CSAPRYSAYEQYF.

The rearrangement joins TRBV29-1 to TRBJ1-1; 7 bases map to TRBD1. The ends lost 5 bases at V and 0 bases at J; junction bases unmatched: 6. CDR3 size: 14 residues. Germline CDR1 and CDR2: SQVTM and ANQGSEA. CDR3 sequence (DNA): TGCAGCGTTACAGGGGCAGCCATGAACACTGAAGCTTTCTTT. Protein sequence: CSVTGAAMNTEAFF.

This clonotype was picked up many times. The chain links TRBV20-1 to TRBJ2-1; D not certain. Germline assignment: CDR1 DFQATT and CDR2 SNEGSKA (reference sequence). The V and J ends lost 1 base and 4 bases respectively, with 2 bases between them. This CDR3 comprises 11 residues. The CDR3 DNA follows: TGCAGTGCTAGAGCTTACAATGAGCAGTTCTTC. Translated, it gives CSARAYNEQFF.

The chain carries TRBV19 and TRBJ2-5; D uncertain. The germline V gene encodes CDR1 LNHDA and CDR2 SQIVND (reference sequence). Trimming cost V 2 bases and J 0 bases, with 10 bases left between them. The CDR3 runs to 15 residues. CDR3 region: CASSITSRYQETQYF. Written as DNA, the CDR3 is TGTGCCAGTAGTATAACTTCCCGGTACCAAGAGACCCAGTACTTC.

The CDR3 region is CATRGQTNSPLHF. The CDR3 DNA reads as TGTGCCACCCGGGGACAGACCAATTCACCCCTCCACTTT. This sequence joins TRBV6-1 and TRBJ1-6, with 7 bases that match TRBD1. Germline CDR1 reads MNHNS; CDR2 reads SASEGT. This CDR3 contains 13 residues. Trimming at V came to 10 bases and at J to 7 bases, leaving 7 bases not matched to a gene.

Only a few counts were recorded for this clonotype. The CDR3 nucleotides are TGCAGTGCTAGAGTGGGTAGCGGGAGTCGCGCCTACAATGAGCAGTTCTTC. Protein: CSARVGSGSRAYNEQFF. V is TRBV20-1 and J is TRBJ2-1; 9 nucleotides agree with TRBD2. The germline V gene encodes CDR1 DFQATT and CDR2 SNEGSKA (reference sequence). The CDR3 sequence is 17 residues long. Losses at the gene ends were 1 base for V and 2 bases for J; bases not matched to a gene: 9.

The V and J genes are TRBV7-2 and TRBJ2-7, with 11 bases matching TRBD1. The germline CDR1 and CDR2 sequences are SGHTA and FQGNSA. The CDR3 is 15 amino acids. Trimming took 1 base from V and 6 from J; bases not matched to a gene: 5. For the CDR3, the DNA is TGTGCCAGCAGCTTAGAGGGACAGGGGGTGGGCGAGCAGTACTTC. Translated: CASSLEGQGVGEQYF.

The chain couples TRBV5-5 to TRBJ2-1, with a possible D match to TRBD1 (7 bases). Germline V CDR1 and CDR2: SGHKS, YYEKEE (reference sequence). The CDR3 is made up of 16 amino acids. V was clipped by 2 bases and J by 6 bases, with 18 bases between them. CDR3: CASSFAPRQGGNEQFF. The DNA of the CDR3 is TGTGCCAGCAGCTTTGCTCCTCGACAGGGAGGCAATGAGCAGTTCTTC.

This clonotype was observed many times. The chain joins TRBV7-2 to TRBJ2-2; D not resolved. The CDR3 contains 13 residues. The germline V gene encodes CDR1 SGHTA and CDR2 FQGNSA. The V end was cut by 5 bases, the J end by 5 bases, with 9 bases between. The CDR3 nucleotides read TGTGCCAGCAGCGCAATGTTAACCGGGGAGCTGTTTTTT. Protein product: CASSAMLTGELFF.

J is TRBJ2-7 and V is TRBV13, with D possibly called TRBD1 or TRBD2 (5 bases each). Germline V gives CDR1 PRHDT, CDR2 FYEKMQ (reference sequence). The CDR3 contains 13 residues. The germline V and J ends were trimmed by 3 bases and 3 bases, with 9 bases remaining between them. The CDR3 DNA reads as TGTGCCAGCAGCTTCCGGGACCACTACGAGCAGTACTTC. It yields the protein CASSFRDHYEQYF.

This rearrangement joins TRBV10-3 to TRBJ1-2; D call uncertain. CDR1 and CDR2 from the germline V gene are ENHRY and SYGVKD. With 2 bases removed from V and 0 bases from J, the gap between germline ends came to 4 bases. The CDR3 covers 13 residues. CDR3 DNA sequence: TGTGCCATCAGTGAGGCTGCTAACTATGGCTACACCTTC. Translation: CAISEAANYGYTF.

V gene TRBV18 combines with J gene TRBJ1-1; D gene ambiguous. Trimming took 4 bases from V and 5 from J, leaving 20 bases between them. From germline, CDR1 is KGHSH and CDR2 LQKENI. This CDR3 comprises 16 residues. The CDR3 nucleotides read TGTGCCAGCTCACTACTGATTAGTTCCCGGGAGACTGAAGCTTTCTTT. Its translation: CASSLLISSRETEAFF.

This clonotype occurred a few times. The V call is TRBV29-1, the J call TRBJ1-2; no firm D call. This CDR3 comprises 13 residues. From germline, CDR1 is SQVTM and CDR2 ANQGSEA. The V end lost 4 bases, the J end lost 6 bases, and 15 bases lay between the germline ends. CDR3 residues: CSVGAGTLDGYTF. The CDR3 DNA reads as TGCAGCGTTGGCGCCGGAACTCTCGATGGCTACACCTTC.

This chain joins TRBV25-1 and TRBJ2-2, with a possible D match to TRBD1 (5 bases). Trimming shortened V by 3 bases and J by 8 bases, and 13 bases separated the two germline ends. The CDR3 has 14 amino acids. Germline CDR1 is MGHDK and CDR2 is SYGVNS. The CDR3 loop is CASSDVRVGGELFF. In DNA form, the CDR3 reads TGTGCCAGCAGTGATGTCAGGGTGGGAGGGGAGCTGTTTTTT.

The J gene is TRBJ2-5, the V gene TRBV3-1; D is unclear. The CDR3 runs 13 residues. The V and J ends lost 4 bases and 3 bases respectively, with 9 bases between them. Per germline, CDR1 LGHDT and CDR2 YNNKEL (reference sequence). This chain's CDR3 is CASSPTTKETQYF. The CDR3 DNA sequence: TGTGCCAGCAGCCCCACGACCAAAGAGACCCAGTACTTC.

This clonotype occurred a few times. The rearrangement links TRBV12-3 or TRBV12-4 to TRBJ1-2; D not resolved. The CDR3 has 14 residues. Trimming stripped 7 bases from V and 4 bases from J, with 16 bases between. In DNA, the CDR3 is TGTGCCAGCACCTTGGGGTCGGCAGCCTATGGCTACACCTTC. It codes for CASTLGSAAYGYTF.

This clonotype has a handful of counts. This sequence joins TRBV29-1 and TRBJ2-3; 7 bases map to TRBD1. J gave up 2 bases and V 8 bases, and 13 bases lay outside the gene matches. The CDR3 length is 15 residues. Looked up from germline, CDR1 is SQVTM and CDR2 is ANQGSEA. The CDR3 protein is CSCDPGQSYTDTQYF. Written as DNA, the CDR3 is TGCAGCTGCGACCCGGGACAGAGCTACACAGATACGCAGTATTTT.

In its sample, this clonotype was seen many times. Here the CDR3 reads CAISEGDRFTQETQYF. CDR3 nucleotides: TGTGCCATCAGTGAGGGGGACAGATTTACACAAGAGACCCAGTACTTC. The chain carries TRBV10-3 and TRBJ2-5; the match to TRBD1 covers 7 bases. In germline, CDR1 is ENHRY, CDR2 SYGVKD. CDR3 length: 16 amino acids. After removal of 2 bases from V and 2 bases from J, the junction contained 8 bases not matched to a gene.

A few counts support this clonotype. V usage is TRBV20-1 and J usage is TRBJ1-5; D unresolved. This CDR3 comprises 15 residues. The V end was cut by 0 bases, the J end by 1 base, with 10 bases between. From germline, CDR1 is DFQATT and CDR2 SNEGSKA (reference sequence). DNA for the CDR3: TGCAGTGCTAGAGAGGTAGGGTCAAGCAATCAGCCCCAGCATTTT. It codes for CSAREVGSSNQPQHF.

There are a few counts of this clonotype. The gene calls are TRBV28 and TRBJ2-6; D unresolved. Trimming cost V 3 bases and J 0 bases, with 9 bases left between them. The CDR3 has 16 residues. Per germline, CDR1 MDHEN and CDR2 SYDVKM. Here the CDR3 reads CASSFGYGSGANVLTF. In DNA form, the CDR3 reads TGTGCCAGCAGTTTTGGGTATGGCTCTGGGGCCAACGTCCTGACTTTC.

J is TRBJ2-5 and V is TRBV5-6; the D is unclear. This CDR3 contains 13 residues. Germline lookup yields CDR1 SGHDT and CDR2 YYEEEE. The ends were cut back, 2 bases at V and 4 bases at J, with 9 bases in the middle. The DNA of the CDR3 is TGTGCCAGCAGCTTAATGGGTGGAGAGACCCAGTACTTC. Amino acid sequence: CASSLMGGETQYF. The full variable domain, its missing parts supplied by reference TRBV5-6 and TRBJ2-5, is DAGVTQSPTHLIKTRGQQVTLRCSPKSGHDTVSWYQQALGQGPQFIFQYYEEEERQRGNFPDRFSGHQFPNYSSELNVNALLLGDSALYLCASSLMGGETQYFGPGTRLLVL.

A few counts support this clonotype. The rearrangement joins TRBV25-1 to TRBJ2-7, with D perhaps given as TRBD1 or TRBD2 (5 bases each). This CDR3 is built from 14 residues. V lost 1 base, J lost 2 bases, and 9 bases lay in between. The germline CDR1 and CDR2 sequences are MGHDK and SYGVNS. The CDR3 reads CASSESGTAYEQYF. As DNA, the CDR3 is TGTGCCAGCAGTGAATCTGGGACGGCCTACGAGCAGTACTTC.

This sequence joins TRBV27 and TRBJ2-7; 7 positions agree with TRBD2. The CDR3 contains 14 residues. Per germline, CDR1 MNHEY and CDR2 SMNVEV (reference sequence). V lost 3 bases to trimming and J lost 4 bases; unmatched junction nucleotides: 6. Here the CDR3 reads CASSFSSGIYEQYF. DNA for the CDR3: TGTGCCAGCAGTTTCTCGAGCGGGATATACGAGCAGTACTTC.

This clonotype was seen a few times. The CDR3 spells CASRTQGRFGYTF. The CDR3 coding sequence is TGTGCCAGCCGTACTCAGGGGAGGTTTGGCTACACCTTC. This chain connects TRBV6-5 to TRBJ1-2; tentatively, D is TRBD1 (6 bases). V dropped 8 bases and J dropped 7 bases, with 17 bases sitting between them. CDR1 is MNHEY and CDR2 is SVGAGI in the germline V gene. This CDR3 contains 13 residues.

The chain uses TRBV4-1 and TRBJ1-4; possibly TRBD1 for D (6 bases). CDR1 MGHRA and CDR2 YSYEKL come from the germline V gene. This CDR3 spans 16 amino acids. The V end was cut by 4 bases, the J end by 8 bases, with 20 bases between. The CDR3 here is CASSLGGARAGEKLFF. DNA for the CDR3: TGCGCCAGCAGCCTCGGGGGGGCCAGGGCTGGAGAAAAACTGTTTTTT.

The gene calls are TRBV5-1 and TRBJ1-2; perhaps TRBD1 as D (5 bases). Germline values: CDR1 SGHRS, CDR2 YFSETQ. This CDR3 is 15 amino acids long. V shed 0 bases and J shed 0 bases, with 9 bases lying between them. The CDR3 nucleotides are TGCGCCAGCAGCTTGGCAGACAGAACTAACTATGGCTACACCTTC. Residues: CASSLADRTNYGYTF.